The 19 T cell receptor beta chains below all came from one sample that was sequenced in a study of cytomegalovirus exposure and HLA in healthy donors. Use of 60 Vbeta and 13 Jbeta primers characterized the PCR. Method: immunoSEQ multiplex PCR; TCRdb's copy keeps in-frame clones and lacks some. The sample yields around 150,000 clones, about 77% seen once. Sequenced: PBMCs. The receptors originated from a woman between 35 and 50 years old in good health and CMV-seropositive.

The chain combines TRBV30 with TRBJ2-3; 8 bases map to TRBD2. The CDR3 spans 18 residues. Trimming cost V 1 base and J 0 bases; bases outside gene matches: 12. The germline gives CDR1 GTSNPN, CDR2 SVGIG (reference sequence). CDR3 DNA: TGTGCCTGGAGTGCTAGCGGGCTACCCCTGGAGAGCACAGATACGCAGTATTTT. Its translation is CAWSASGLPLESTDTQYF.

As DNA, the CDR3 is TGTGCCAGCAGCTCTCGCGAGAGGGCGCTGAATGGCTACACCTTC. Translating gives CASSSRERALNGYTF. The chain joins TRBV7-2 to TRBJ1-2; no definite D call. The CDR3 totals 15 residues. The V gene's germline CDR1 is SGHTA and CDR2 FQGNSA. V was shortened by 4 bases and J by 6 bases, with 18 bases between the two germline ends.

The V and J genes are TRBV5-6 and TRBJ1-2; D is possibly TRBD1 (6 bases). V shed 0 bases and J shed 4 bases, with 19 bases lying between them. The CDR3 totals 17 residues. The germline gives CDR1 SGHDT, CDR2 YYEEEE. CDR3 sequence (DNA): TGTGCCAGCAGCTTGGTCTCTCTTGGACAGACCTCCTATGGCTACACCTTC. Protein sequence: CASSLVSLGQTSYGYTF.

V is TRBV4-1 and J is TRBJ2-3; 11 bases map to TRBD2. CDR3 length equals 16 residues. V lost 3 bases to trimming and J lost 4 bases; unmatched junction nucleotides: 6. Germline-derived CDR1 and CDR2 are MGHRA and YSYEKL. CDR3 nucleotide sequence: TGCGCCAGCAGCCACCAACTAGCGGGAGTGGCAGATACGCAGTATTTT. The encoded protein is CASSHQLAGVADTQYF.

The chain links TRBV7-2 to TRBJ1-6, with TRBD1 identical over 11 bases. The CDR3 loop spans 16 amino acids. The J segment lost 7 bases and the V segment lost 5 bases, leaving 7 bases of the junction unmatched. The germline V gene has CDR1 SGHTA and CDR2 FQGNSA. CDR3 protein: CASSPGQGGVNSPLHF. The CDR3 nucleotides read TGTGCCAGCAGCCCGGGACAGGGGGGTGTAAATTCACCCCTCCACTTT.

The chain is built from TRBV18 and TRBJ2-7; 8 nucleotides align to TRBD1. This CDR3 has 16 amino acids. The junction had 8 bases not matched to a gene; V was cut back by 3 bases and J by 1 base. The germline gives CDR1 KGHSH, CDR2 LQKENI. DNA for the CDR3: TGTGCCAGCTCACCCATGGACAGGGCAGGATCCTACGAGCAGTACTTC. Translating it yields CASSPMDRAGSYEQYF.

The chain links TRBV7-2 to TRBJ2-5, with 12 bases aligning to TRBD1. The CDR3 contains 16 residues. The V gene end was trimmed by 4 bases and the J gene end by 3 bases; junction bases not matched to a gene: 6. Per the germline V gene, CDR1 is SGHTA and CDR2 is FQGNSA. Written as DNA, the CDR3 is TGTGCCAGCAGCTCAAGAGGGACAGGGGGCGAAGAGACCCAGTACTTC. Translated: CASSSRGTGGEETQYF.

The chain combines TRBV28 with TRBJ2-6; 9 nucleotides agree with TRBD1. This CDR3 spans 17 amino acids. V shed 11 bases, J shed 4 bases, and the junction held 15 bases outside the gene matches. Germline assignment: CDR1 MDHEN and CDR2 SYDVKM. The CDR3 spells CAVPQTGGVQGANVLTF. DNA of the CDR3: TGTGCCGTTCCCCAGACAGGGGGAGTGCAAGGGGCCAACGTCCTGACTTTC. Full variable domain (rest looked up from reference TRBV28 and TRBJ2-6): DVKVTQSSRYLVKRTGEKVFLECVQDMDHENMFWYRQDPGLGLRLIYFSYDVKMKEKGDIPEGYSVSREKKERFSLILESASTNQTSMYLCAVPQTGGVQGANVLTFGAGSRLTVL.

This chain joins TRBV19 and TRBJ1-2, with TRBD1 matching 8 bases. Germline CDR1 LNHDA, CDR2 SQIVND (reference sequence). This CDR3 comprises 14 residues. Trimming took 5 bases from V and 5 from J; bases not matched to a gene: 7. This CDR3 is CASSLRTGQYGYTF. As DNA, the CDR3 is TGTGCCAGTAGTCTCAGGACAGGGCAGTATGGCTACACCTTC.

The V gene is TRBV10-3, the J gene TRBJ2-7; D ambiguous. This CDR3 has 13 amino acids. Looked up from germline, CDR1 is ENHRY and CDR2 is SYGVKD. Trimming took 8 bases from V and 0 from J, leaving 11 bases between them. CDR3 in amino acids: CAISGSSSYEQYF. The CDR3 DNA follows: TGTGCCATCTCCGGGTCCTCCTCCTACGAGCAGTACTTC.

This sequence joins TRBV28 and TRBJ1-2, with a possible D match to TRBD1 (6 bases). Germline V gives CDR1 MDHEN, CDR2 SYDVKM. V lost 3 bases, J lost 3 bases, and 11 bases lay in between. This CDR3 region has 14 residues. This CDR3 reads CASSFTGLDYGYTF. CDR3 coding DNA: TGTGCCAGCAGTTTCACAGGGCTGGACTATGGCTACACCTTC.

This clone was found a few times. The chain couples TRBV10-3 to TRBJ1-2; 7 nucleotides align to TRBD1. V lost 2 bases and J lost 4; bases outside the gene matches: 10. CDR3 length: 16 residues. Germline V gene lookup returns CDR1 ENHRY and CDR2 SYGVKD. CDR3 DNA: TGTGCCATCAGTGAGCCTACAGGGGCACAATCCTATGGCTACACCTTC. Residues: CAISEPTGAQSYGYTF.

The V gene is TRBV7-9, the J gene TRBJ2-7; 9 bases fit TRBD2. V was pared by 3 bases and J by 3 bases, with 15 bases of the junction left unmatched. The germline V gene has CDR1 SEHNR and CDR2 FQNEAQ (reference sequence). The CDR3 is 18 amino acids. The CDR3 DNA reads TGTGCCAGCAGCTTGGGGATAGAGGCGCGCGGGAGGGTCTACGAGCAGTACTTC. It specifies CASSLGIEARGRVYEQYF.

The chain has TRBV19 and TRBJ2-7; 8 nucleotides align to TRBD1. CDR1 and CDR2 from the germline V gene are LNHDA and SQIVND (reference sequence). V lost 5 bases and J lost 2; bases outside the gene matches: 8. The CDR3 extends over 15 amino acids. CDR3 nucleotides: TGTGCCAGTAGTCCTCGGGACAGGTCGACCTACGAGCAGTACTTC. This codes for CASSPRDRSTYEQYF.

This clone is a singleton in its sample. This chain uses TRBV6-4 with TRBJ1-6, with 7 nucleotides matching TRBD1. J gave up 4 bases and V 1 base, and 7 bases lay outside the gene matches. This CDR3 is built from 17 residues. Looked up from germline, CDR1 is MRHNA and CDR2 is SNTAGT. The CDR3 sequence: CASSDYRGFRYNSPLHF. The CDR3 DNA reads TGTGCCAGCAGTGACTACAGGGGATTTCGGTATAATTCACCCCTCCACTTT.

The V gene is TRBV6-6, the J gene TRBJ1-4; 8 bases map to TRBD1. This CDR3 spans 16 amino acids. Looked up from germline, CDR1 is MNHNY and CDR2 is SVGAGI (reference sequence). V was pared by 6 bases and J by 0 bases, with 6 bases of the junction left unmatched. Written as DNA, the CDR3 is TGTGCCAGCAGGGTGGGACAGGCCGCAACTAATGAAAAACTGTTTTTT. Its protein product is CASRVGQAATNEKLFF.

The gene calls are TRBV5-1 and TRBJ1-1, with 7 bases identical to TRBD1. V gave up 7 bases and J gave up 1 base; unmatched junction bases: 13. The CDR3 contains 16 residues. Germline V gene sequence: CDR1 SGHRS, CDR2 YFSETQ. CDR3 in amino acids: CASPGTDDMTNTEAFF. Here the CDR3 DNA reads TGCGCCAGCCCCGGGACAGACGACATGACGAACACTGAAGCTTTCTTT. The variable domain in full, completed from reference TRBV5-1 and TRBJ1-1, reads KAGVTQTPRYLIKTRGQQVTLSCSPISGHRSVSWYQQTPGQGLQFLFEYFSETQRNKGNFPGRFSGRQFSNSRSEMNVSTLELGDSALYLCASPGTDDMTNTEAFFGQGTRLTVV.

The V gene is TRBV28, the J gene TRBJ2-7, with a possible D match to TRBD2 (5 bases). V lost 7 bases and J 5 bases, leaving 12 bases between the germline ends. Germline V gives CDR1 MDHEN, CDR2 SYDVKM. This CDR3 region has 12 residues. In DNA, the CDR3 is TGTGCCAGCAACACCGAGGGCCACGAGCAGTACTTC. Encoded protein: CASNTEGHEQYF.

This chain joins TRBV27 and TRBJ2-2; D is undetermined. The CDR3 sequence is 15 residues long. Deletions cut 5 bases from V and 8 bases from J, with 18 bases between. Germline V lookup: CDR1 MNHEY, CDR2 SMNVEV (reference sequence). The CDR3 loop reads CASSRRHTESGELFF. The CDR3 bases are TGTGCCAGCAGTAGACGACACACAGAATCGGGGGAGCTGTTTTTT.